The rows below give T cell receptor beta chains drawn from one sample of a study of control samples from healthy donors and cancer patients. Clones were sequenced by immunoSEQ multiplex PCR, and TCRdb holds only the in-frame ones, with some missing. The table lists some 110,000 clones, over 90% of them singletons. The sequenced material came from blood. The source is a man aged 25-40 years in good health. Both conserved end residues are part of each CDR3. A D gene is named only where the DNA matches it firmly. Some rows mark clone size as missing; the rest say once, few, many or name a class of expanded clone.

D gene	clone size	V gene	J gene	CDR3 protein	CDR3 DNA
TRBD1	NA	TRBV7-2	TRBJ2-1	CASSSSTGGHYEQFF	TGTGCCAGCAGCAGCAGTACAGGGGGCCATTATGAGCAGTTCTTC
NA	NA	TRBV5-1	TRBJ2-3	CASSQDRISTDTQYF	TGCGCCAGCAGCCAGGACCGGATTAGCACAGATACGCAGTATTTT
NA	NA	TRBV21-1	TRBJ2-1	CASSNARTSGGAGEQFF	TGTGCCAGCAGCAATGCCCGGACTAGCGGGGGAGCGGGTGAGCAGTTCTTC
NA	NA	TRBV7-6	TRBJ2-3	CASSLAGPPFTDTQYF	TGTGCCAGCAGCTTAGCGGGACCGCCATTCACAGATACGCAGTATTTT
NA	NA	TRBV6-5	TRBJ1-5	CASAGSINRPQHF	TGTGCCAGCGCAGGATCAATAAATCGGCCCCAGCATTTT
NA	once	TRBV11-2	TRBJ1-1	CASSLWAANTEAFF	TGTGCCAGCAGCTTATGGGCAGCGAACACTGAAGCTTTCTTT
NA	NA	TRBV6-5	TRBJ2-1	CASSFDLGGLEEQFF	TGTGCCAGCAGTTTCGATTTGGGGGGTCTTGAGGAGCAGTTCTTC
NA	NA	TRBV19	TRBJ1-2	CASSIATGLEGYTF	TGTGCCAGTAGTATAGCGACAGGCCTGGAGGGCTACACCTTC
NA	NA	TRBV7-9	TRBJ2-7	CASSRVSVQGVGEQYF	TGTGCCAGCAGCCGAGTAAGCGTGCAGGGAGTAGGGGAGCAGTACTTC
NA	NA	TRBV5-5	TRBJ1-1	CASSWTALNTEAFF	TGTGCCAGCAGCTGGACGGCCTTGAACACTGAAGCTTTCTTT
NA	NA	TRBV10-3	TRBJ1-1	CAISEEFEAFF	TGTGCCATCAGTGAGGAGTTTGAAGCTTTCTTT
NA	NA	TRBV2	TRBJ1-2	CASSPGQSYGYTF	TGTGCCAGCAGTCCTGGACAGTCCTATGGCTACACCTTC
TRBD1	NA	TRBV5-1	TRBJ1-3	CASSSPGTGGAKSGNTIYF	TGCGCCAGCAGCTCCCCCGGGACAGGGGGCGCGAAATCCGGAAACACCATATATTTT
NA	NA	TRBV3-1/TRBV3-2	TRBJ2-5	CASSQGGLQETQYF	TGTGCCAGCAGCCAGGGGGGCCTTCAAGAGACCCAGTACTTC
NA	NA	TRBV6-5	TRBJ1-2	CASRVRGSVYGYTF	TGTGCCAGCAGGGTCCGGGGGTCGGTCTATGGCTACACCTTC
TRBD1	NA	TRBV19	TRBJ1-1	CASRTGGTEAFF	TGTGCCAGTCGGACAGGGGGCACTGAAGCTTTCTTT
NA	NA	TRBV7-6	TRBJ2-1	CASSSYGPNEQFF	TGTGCCAGCAGCTCATATGGCCCCAATGAGCAGTTCTTC
NA	NA	TRBV19	TRBJ1-1	CASSIKTNTEAFF	TGTGCCAGTAGTATAAAGACTAACACTGAAGCTTTCTTT
NA	NA	TRBV5-4	TRBJ1-1	CASSFRDKNTEAFF	TGTGCCAGCAGCTTCCGGGACAAGAACACTGAAGCTTTCTTT
TRBD2	NA	TRBV7-9	TRBJ2-3	CASSRGLAGPTDTQYF	TGTGCCAGCAGCCGCGGACTAGCGGGACCCACAGATACGCAGTATTTT
NA	NA	TRBV28	TRBJ2-3	CASSLRGRNTQYF	TGTGCCAGCAGTTTAAGGGGACGGAATACGCAGTATTTT
NA	NA	TRBV5-1	TRBJ2-3	CASISAGAPTDTQYF	TGCGCCAGCATTAGTGCAGGGGCTCCCACAGATACGCAGTATTTT
NA	NA	TRBV14	TRBJ1-1	CASSQGQITEAFF	TGTGCCAGCAGCCAAGGACAGATTACTGAAGCTTTCTTT
NA	NA	TRBV9	TRBJ2-1	CASSVELPSTLNEQFF	TGTGCCAGCAGCGTAGAACTTCCCTCAACGCTAAATGAGCAGTTCTTC
TRBD1	NA	TRBV2	TRBJ1-5	CASSEVPWDRIRRMPQHF	TGTGCCAGCAGTGAAGTACCCTGGGACAGGATAAGGAGGATGCCCCAGCATTTT
TRBD1	NA	TRBV6-5	TRBJ2-5	CASSSRQGETQYF	TGTGCCAGCAGTTCACGACAGGGGGAGACCCAGTACTTC
TRBD1	NA	TRBV24-1	TRBJ1-4	CATSDLRGPGQTNEKLFF	TGTGCCACCAGTGATTTGAGGGGTCCGGGACAGACTAATGAAAAACTGTTTTTT
NA	NA	TRBV3-1/TRBV3-2	TRBJ1-3	CASSPPSGNTIYF	TGTGCCAGCAGCCCACCTTCTGGAAACACCATATATTTT
NA	NA	TRBV30	TRBJ1-6	CAWMKKGLYNSPLHF	TGTGCCTGGATGAAGAAGGGTCTTTATAATTCACCCCTCCACTTT
NA	few	TRBV11-2	TRBJ1-6	CASSLDGIGTHNSPLHF	TGTGCCAGCAGCTTAGACGGAATCGGGACCCATAATTCACCCCTCCACTTT
NA	once	TRBV4-2	TRBJ1-2	CASSLAQREDGYTF	TGTGCCAGCAGCCTAGCACAGCGAGAGGACGGCTACACCTTC
NA	NA	TRBV27	TRBJ2-2	CASSFNRGHLINTGELFF	TGTGCCAGCAGTTTCAATAGGGGACACCTTATTAACACCGGGGAGCTGTTTTTT
NA	NA	TRBV18	TRBJ2-5	CASSPSWGMKETQYF	TGTGCCAGCTCACCTTCTTGGGGGATGAAGGAGACCCAGTACTTC
TRBD2	NA	TRBV19	TRBJ2-3	CASRLLAGGLPDTQYF	TGTGCCAGTCGTCTACTAGCGGGGGGCCTCCCAGATACGCAGTATTTT
TRBD1	NA	TRBV5-4	TRBJ1-2	CASRTPGTGDIYGYTF	TGTGCCAGCAGGACTCCGGGGACAGGAGATATCTATGGCTACACCTTC
NA	NA	TRBV28	TRBJ1-3	CASSARDMGNTIYF	TGTGCCAGCAGTGCCCGGGACATGGGAAACACCATATATTTT
TRBD1	NA	TRBV27	TRBJ2-2	CASQIPGQVSPRNGELFF	TGTGCCAGTCAGATTCCGGGACAGGTCAGTCCGAGGAACGGGGAGCTGTTTTTT
NA	NA	TRBV10-1	TRBJ2-3	CASSVGTTDTQYF	TGCGCCAGCAGTGTCGGGACCACAGATACGCAGTATTTT
TRBD2	NA	TRBV15	TRBJ2-3	CATSRDLARGGRPDTQYF	TGTGCCACCAGCAGAGATTTGGCCCGGGGGGGGCGACCAGATACGCAGTATTTT
TRBD1	NA	TRBV2	TRBJ1-2	CASSIRQGVDGYTF	TGTGCCAGCAGTATCCGACAGGGAGTTGACGGCTACACCTTC